A single T cell receptor (beta chain) is shown here with its context. Antigen: not known. The data belong to a study of long-term antiretroviral therapy in people with HIV. In the study overall: The earliest samples came about a decade before the 2015 immediate-ART recommendation.

The authors ran the immunoSEQ assay, v3.0, at survey level. Generated by immunoSEQ multiplex PCR, the TCRdb table keeps only in-frame clones and is missing some. The sample lists 25,000 to 35,000 clones, approximately 93% occurring once. Germline-derived CDR1 and CDR2 are ENHRY and SYGVKD. V lost 4 bases to trimming and J lost 3 bases, with 10 bases between them. The CDR3 is 14 residues long. Without exception, participants with HIV were treated in the United States. Study-level results: No data on ART adherence, viral resistance or therapy changes. It was observed that HIV repertoires exhibited narrower CDR3 length ranges than controls.

This chain links TRBV10-3 with TRBJ2-1; D may be TRBD2 (5 bases). The receptor was derived from a man younger than 30 with HIV. The source material was unsorted PBMCs, sampled 3.1 years after starting antiretroviral therapy. CDR3 in amino acids: CAISARTGYNEQFF. The CDR3 region has the DNA TGTGCCATCAGTGCCAGGACTGGCTACAATGAGCAGTTCTTC.